Below, 8 T cell receptor beta chains from the same sample are listed, as sequenced in a study of OX40 agonist ivuxolimab in advanced cancers. Generated by immunoSEQ multiplex PCR, the TCRdb table keeps only in-frame clones and is missing some. This table holds around 83,000 clones, 88% found once. The sample was CD4+ or CD8+ T cells sorted from blood, taken in a trial of the OX40 agonist ivuxolimab. The receptors were sampled from an adult with an advanced solid tumor such as melanoma, head and neck, liver or kidney cancer.

The rearrangement links TRBV2 to TRBJ2-2, with TRBD2 matching 16 bases. With V trimmed by 6 bases and J by 5 bases, 6 bases remained unmatched. CDR3 length: 17 residues. From germline, CDR1 is SNHLY and CDR2 FYNNEI. CDR3 sequence: CASSAGTSGRATGELFF. The CDR3 nucleotides read TGTGCCAGCAGCGCTGGGACTAGCGGGAGGGCGACCGGGGAGCTGTTTTTT. The variable domain in full, with the rest retrieved from reference TRBV2 and TRBJ2-2, is EPEVTQTPSHQVTQMGQEVILRCVPISNHLYFYWYRQILGQKVEFLVSFYNNEISEKSEIFDDQFSVERPDGSNFTLKIRSTKLEDSAMYFCASSAGTSGRATGELFFGEGSRLTVL.

This chain connects TRBV5-1 to TRBJ2-1; 8 bases align to TRBD2. J gave up 3 bases and V 0 bases, and 2 bases lay outside the gene matches. Germline CDR1 and CDR2: SGHRS and YFSETQ. The CDR3 is made up of 15 amino acids. The CDR3 DNA follows: TGCGCCAGCAGCTTGGACCGGGAGGGCTACAATGAGCAGTTCTTC. Translation: CASSLDREGYNEQFF.

This clone appeared a few times. CDR3 nucleotide sequence: TGTGCCAGCAGCTTTGGGAATCCATATAGCACAGATACGCAGTATTTT. It codes for CASSFGNPYSTDTQYF. This chain joins TRBV7-2 and TRBJ2-3; unclear D gene. The V end lost 3 bases, the J end lost 0 bases, and 13 bases lay between the germline ends. Germline loops: CDR1 SGHTA, CDR2 FQGNSA. The CDR3 loop spans 16 amino acids.

This chain joins TRBV4-1 and TRBJ2-3; 7 nucleotides match TRBD2. The CDR3 has 17 residues. Per germline, CDR1 MGHRA and CDR2 YSYEKL. The J segment lost 5 bases and the V segment lost 0 bases, leaving 11 bases of the junction unmatched. This chain's CDR3 is CASSQDPGGSGGDTQYF. Here the CDR3 DNA reads TGCGCCAGCAGCCAAGACCCCGGCGGGAGTGGGGGAGATACGCAGTATTTT.

The rearrangement uses TRBV5-1 and TRBJ2-1; the match to TRBD1 covers 8 bases. Trimming removed 0 bases from V and 3 bases from J; junction bases left unmatched: 2. The CDR3 runs to 15 residues. Germline CDR1 reads SGHRS; CDR2 reads YFSETQ. CDR3 in amino acids: CASSLAGQGYNEQFF. The CDR3 nucleotides are TGCGCCAGCAGCTTGGCCGGACAGGGCTACAATGAGCAGTTCTTC.

The chain uses TRBV2 and TRBJ2-1, with 14 bases that match TRBD2. The trim removed 7 bases at V and 6 bases at J, leaving 5 bases unmatched. In germline, CDR1 is SNHLY, CDR2 FYNNEI. The CDR3 extends over 15 amino acids. CDR3: CASILGTSGSNEQFF. The CDR3, as DNA: TGTGCCAGCATCCTGGGGACTAGCGGGAGCAATGAGCAGTTCTTC.

The chain couples TRBV5-6 to TRBJ1-5; D might be TRBD1 (6 bases). V dropped 3 bases and J dropped 7 bases, with 20 bases sitting between them. This CDR3 has 16 amino acids. Germline values: CDR1 SGHDT, CDR2 YYEEEE. The CDR3 here is CASSSFLGAPGQPQHF. The CDR3 DNA reads as TGTGCCAGCAGCTCATTCTTGGGGGCTCCTGGCCAGCCCCAGCATTTT.

V usage is TRBV5-6 and J usage is TRBJ2-5, with 9 bases aligning to TRBD2. From germline, CDR1 is SGHDT and CDR2 YYEEEE. The CDR3 has 18 residues. Trimming at V came to 4 bases and at J to 5 bases, leaving 18 bases not matched to a gene. This CDR3 is CASSGPASGKTSDETQYF. The CDR3 bases are TGTGCCAGCAGCGGACCAGCTAGCGGGAAGACATCTGATGAGACCCAGTACTTC.